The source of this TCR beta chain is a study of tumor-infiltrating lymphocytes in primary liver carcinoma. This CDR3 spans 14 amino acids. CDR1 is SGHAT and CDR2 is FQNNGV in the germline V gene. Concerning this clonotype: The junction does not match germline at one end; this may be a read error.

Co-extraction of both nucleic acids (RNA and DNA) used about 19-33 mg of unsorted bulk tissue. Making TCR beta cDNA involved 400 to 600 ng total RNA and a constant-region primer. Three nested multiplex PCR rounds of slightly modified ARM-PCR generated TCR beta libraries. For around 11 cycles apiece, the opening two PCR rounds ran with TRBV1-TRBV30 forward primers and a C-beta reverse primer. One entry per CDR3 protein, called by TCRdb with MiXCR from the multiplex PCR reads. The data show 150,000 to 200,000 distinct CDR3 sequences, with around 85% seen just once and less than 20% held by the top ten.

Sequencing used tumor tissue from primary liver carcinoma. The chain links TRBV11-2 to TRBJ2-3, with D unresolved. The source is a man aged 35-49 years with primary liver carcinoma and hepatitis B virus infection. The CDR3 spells CGSSPPDRADAQYF. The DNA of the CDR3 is TGTGGCAGCAGCCCCCCGGACCGGGCAGATGCGCAGTATTTT.